Below are 20 T cell receptor beta chains sequenced from a single sample in a study of tumor and adjacent non-tumor tissue in lung cancer. The library came from three nested PCR rounds adapted from ARM-PCR protocols. TCRdb reprocessed the multiplex PCR reads with MiXCR, giving one entry per CDR3 protein. The data hold fewer than 90,000 distinct CDR3 sequences, with about 77% observed a single time. This sample's RNA came from whole unsorted tissue. The normal lung tissue was taken more than 3 cm from the tumor edge. Material for sequencing was distant non-tumor lung tissue. These receptors all come from a woman aged 45-59 years with non-small cell lung cancer.

Many counts were recorded for this clonotype. The chain couples TRBV7-9 to TRBJ1-6; unclear D gene. The CDR3 covers 13 residues. Germline lookup yields CDR1 SEHNR and CDR2 FQNEAQ (reference sequence). The V gene lost 5 bases and the J gene lost 7 bases, with 9 bases spanning the gap. The CDR3 is CASSRPGNSPLHF. In DNA, the CDR3 is TGTGCCAGCAGCCGCCCGGGGAATTCACCCCTCCACTTT.

This clonotype was observed a few times. The junction differs from germline at one of its ends, possibly a read error. This chain uses TRBV11-2 with TRBJ2-1; D gene unclear. The CDR3 is 13 amino acids. Looked up from germline, CDR1 is SGHAT and CDR2 is FQNNGV. The CDR3 sequence: CTSSLESFNEQFF. In DNA, the CDR3 is TGTACCAGCAGCTTAGAGAGTTTCAATGAGCAGTTCTTC.

Points on this clonotype: A read error is likely, as this CDR3 ends without the conserved phenylalanine or tryptophan. The DNA is left out, because the CDR3 cannot be placed on it with certainty; the CDR3 is given as TCRdb lists it. The chain joins TRBV12-5 to TRBJ2-1; the D segment call TRBD1 is taken from the table without a DNA check. Inclusive of both ends, the CDR3 amounts to 16 amino acids. Germline assignment: CDR1 LGHNT and CDR2 FRNRAP. This CDR3 is CASGSPSGGRNNEQFL.

CDR3 bases: TGTGCCAGCATGGGGCTAGCCGTCGACCGGGGACAGTTCTTC. Translation gives CASMGLAVDRGQFF. The chain has TRBV6-1 and TRBJ2-1, with D perhaps given as TRBD1 or TRBD2 (5 bases each). From germline, CDR1 is MNHNS and CDR2 SASEGT. The CDR3 is made up of 14 amino acids. V lost 7 bases and J 13 bases, leaving 23 bases between the germline ends.

About this clonotype: A much larger clone is a single base away; this may be a read error. J is TRBJ2-7 and V is TRBV20-1; no clear D. This CDR3 contains 10 residues. Per germline, CDR1 DFQATT and CDR2 SNEGSKA (reference sequence). The CDR3 sequence: CNASNYEQYF. The CDR3 nucleotides are TGCAATGCTAGTAACTACGAGCAGTACTTC.

As to this clonotype: The junction departs from germline at one end; a sequencing error may be responsible. This sequence joins TRBV20-1 and TRBJ2-3; TRBD2 might be the D (6 bases). The germline V gene encodes CDR1 DFQATT and CDR2 SNEGSKA (reference sequence). The CDR3 sequence is 12 residues long. CDR3 sequence (DNA): TGCAGCGCTAGACTAGTTCCAGATACGCAGTATTTT. Translation: CSARLVPDTQYF.

Comment on this clonotype: Relative to the germline gene, one junction end is altered; a read error may explain this. This CDR3 is CTSGSARSGDPTGELFF. The CDR3 DNA sequence: TGTACTAGTGGTTCGGCTCGTAGTGGAGACCCCACCGGGGAGCTGTTTTTT. The rearrangement uses TRBV12-5 and TRBJ2-2, with a tentative D call TRBD2 (5 bases). CDR1 is LGHNT and CDR2 is FRNRAP in the germline V gene. The length of the CDR3 is 17 residues.

On this clonotype itself: In this CDR3 the conserved last residue, phenylalanine or tryptophan, is missing, so a read error is likely. V is TRBV2 and J is TRBJ2-1, with 10 positions matching TRBD2. V lost 7 bases to trimming and J lost 8 bases; unmatched junction nucleotides: 8. The length of the CDR3 is 14 residues. Looked up from germline, CDR1 is SNHLY and CDR2 is FYNNEI. The CDR3 is CASTASGRGDEQFL. CDR3 nucleotide sequence: TGTGCCAGCACGGCTAGCGGGAGAGGGGATGAGCAGTTCTTA.

There are many counts of this clonotype. The chain has TRBV7-9 and TRBJ2-2, with TRBD1 identical over 8 bases. This CDR3 spans 15 amino acids. Germline V gives CDR1 SEHNR, CDR2 FQNEAQ (reference sequence). With 5 bases clipped from V and 6 bases from J, the junction kept 8 bases outside the gene matches. Here the CDR3 reads CASSLDRGPPGELFF. CDR3 sequence (DNA): TGTGCCAGCAGCCTAGACAGGGGCCCACCCGGGGAGCTGTTTTTT.

In the case of this clonotype: A much larger clone differs by one base, so this may be a read error. Lacking the conserved final phenylalanine or tryptophan, this CDR3 likely reflects a read error. The chain couples TRBV15 to TRBJ1-1; D is perhaps TRBD1 (5 bases). This CDR3 has 13 residues. CDR1 and CDR2 from the germline V gene are LNHNV and YYDKDF (reference sequence). The ends were cut back, 5 bases at V and 1 base at J, with 8 bases in the middle. In nucleotides, the CDR3 is TGTGCCACCAGCGAAGACAGGAACACTGAAGCTTTCTCT. The encoded protein is CATSEDRNTEAFS.

CDR3 sequence: CASRHSGAAYNEQFF. DNA for the CDR3: TGTGCCAGCAGACATAGCGGGGCCGCCTACAATGAGCAGTTCTTC. The chain combines TRBV6-5 with TRBJ2-1; 8 bases are shared with TRBD2. The CDR3 covers 15 residues. CDR1 and CDR2 from the germline V gene are MNHEY and SVGAGI. The V gene end was trimmed by 6 bases and the J gene end by 2 bases; junction bases not matched to a gene: 6.

The genes are TRBV11-2 and TRBJ2-1, with a tentative D call TRBD2 (6 bases). The CDR3 contains 15 residues. Germline-derived CDR1 and CDR2 are SGHAT and FQNNGV. Trimming took off 5 bases at V and 6 bases at J, with 17 bases between the two ends. The CDR3 here is CASSLRDSGINEQFF. CDR3 nucleotides: TGTGCCAGCAGCCTACGGGACTCGGGTATCAATGAGCAGTTCTTC.

The chain uses TRBV5-6 and TRBJ1-2; the D is unclear. CDR1 SGHDT and CDR2 YYEEEE come from the germline V gene. V lost 10 bases and J 5 bases, leaving 15 bases between the germline ends. This CDR3 contains 12 residues. DNA for the CDR3: TGTGCCTGCAACTTGGCGCCATATGGCTACACCTTC. Translation: CACNLAPYGYTF.

This clonotype occurred once. At one boundary the junction diverges from the germline segment, which might be a read error. This sequence joins TRBV6-5 and TRBJ2-7; TRBD2 aligns across 8 bases. The CDR3 is made up of 14 amino acids. Germline V gene lookup returns CDR1 MNHEY and CDR2 SVGAGI. CDR3 region: CASRPREGTYEQYF. The CDR3 nucleotides read TGTGCCAGCAGACCCCGGGAGGGCACCTACGAACAGTACTTC.

This clonotype was seen repeatedly, ten times or more. The J gene is TRBJ1-1, the V gene TRBV29-1, with TRBD1 identical over 8 bases. From germline, CDR1 is SQVTM and CDR2 ANQGSEA. The CDR3 consists of 13 residues. The V segment lost 3 bases and the J segment 6 bases; nucleotides outside the gene matches: 6. The CDR3 DNA reads TGCAGCGTTGACGCCGACAGGGGCGCTGAAGCTTTCTTT. This codes for CSVDADRGAEAFF.

This clonotype was detected only a few times. The rearrangement links TRBV19 to TRBJ2-1; either TRBD1 or TRBD2 may supply D (5 bases each). CDR3 size: 12 residues. Trimming took 9 bases from V and 10 from J, leaving 16 bases between them. Germline V gene data show CDR1 as LNHDA and CDR2 as SQIVND (reference sequence). The CDR3 nucleotides are TGTGCCAGCGGGACCCACCTGCGGGAGCAGTTCTTC. Its protein is CASGTHLREQFF.

Comments on this clonotype: The junction departs from germline at one end; a sequencing error may be responsible. The V call is TRBV29-1, the J call TRBJ2-1; possibly TRBD1 for D (5 bases). Germline values: CDR1 SQVTM, CDR2 ANQGSEA. This CDR3 comprises 12 residues. This chain's CDR3 is CSVERGADEQIF. The CDR3, as DNA: TGCAGCGTTGAGCGTGGGGCGGATGAGCAGATCTTC.

Points on this clonotype: Germline and junction disagree at one end, which may indicate a read error. The chain links TRBV7-8 to TRBJ2-6; the D gene is possibly TRBD1 (5 bases). The length of the CDR3 is 13 residues. Germline lookup yields CDR1 SGHVS and CDR2 FQNEAQ. The CDR3 nucleotides are TGTGCCAGTAGCTTCGGGTTGACCAACGTCCGGACATTC. Encoded protein: CASSFGLTNVRTF.

This clonotype was found many times. The chain combines TRBV28 with TRBJ1-2; possible D gene TRBD1, 6 bases. This CDR3 is 14 amino acids long. Germline assignment: CDR1 MDHEN and CDR2 SYDVKM. The V end lost 4 bases, the J end lost 3 bases, and 12 bases lay between the germline ends. Here the CDR3 DNA reads TGTGCCAGCAGTTCGGCAGGGGCGGACTATGGCTACACCTTC. Amino acid sequence: CASSSAGADYGYTF.

The chain couples TRBV27 to TRBJ1-6, with D perhaps matching TRBD1 (5 bases). Germline-derived CDR1 and CDR2 are MNHEY and SMNVEV (reference sequence). The CDR3 spans 15 residues. Trimming took off 2 bases at V and 11 bases at J, with 16 bases between the two ends. The CDR3 sequence: CASSLGGVLDPPLHF. CDR3 DNA sequence: TGTGCCAGCAGTTTAGGGGGAGTCCTAGATCCACCCCTCCACTTT.